This T cell receptor (beta chain) appears in the sequencing data of a study of blood T cell repertoires in COVID-19. Whole-study context: The United States, Italy and Spain were the sources of the acute and convalescent COVID-19 samples. Sources were T cells, B-cell-depleted T cells, or PBMCs; the material itself was cDNA or gDNA.

The V end lost 3 bases, the J end lost 8 bases, and 10 bases lay between the germline ends. The germline gives CDR1 SGHAT, CDR2 FQNNGV. The CDR3 runs to 13 residues. Original data processing: By means of reference gene primer amplification, nucleated cell counts were estimated. Here immunoSEQ multiplex PCR was the method, and the copy in TCRdb shows in-frame clones only, minus some. D and trimming come from the DNA, and the V and J calls and clone size come from that table. The sample holds over 90,000 clones, about four fifths seen once. This clone came up a few times. A Seattle source enrolled patients during active infection and followed them longitudinally.

This receptor was taken from a man older than 75 with COVID-19, enrolled during active disease. The rearrangement joins TRBV11-2 to TRBJ1-4; D unclear. The sequenced material came from peripheral blood. The CDR3: CASSFGSGEKLFF. The DNA for the CDR3 is TGTGCCAGCAGCTTCGGCTCAGGAGAAAAACTGTTTTTT.